The sequence of this T cell receptor beta chain was determined in a study of blood T cell repertoires in COVID-19. The overall study: Sources were T cells, B-cell-depleted T cells, or PBMCs; the material itself was cDNA or gDNA.

Per the original methods: Amplification of reference gene primers was used by the study to estimate nucleated cell counts. The assay was immunoSEQ multiplex PCR, and TCRdb's table has in-frame clones only and misses some. Clonal size and the V and J genes are those of that table, whereas D and trimming came from the DNA. The sample consists of 30,000 or so clones, 90% of them appearing once. The specimen sequenced was peripheral blood. The clonotype originates from a man in his 70s with active or convalescent COVID-19.

CDR3 DNA: TGTGCTAGTGGTTTGAGCGGGGGCACTGAAGCTTTCTTT. Its protein is CASGLSGGTEAFF. The chain carries TRBV12-5 and TRBJ1-1; TRBD1 is a possible D gene (5 bases). V shed 2 bases and J shed 4 bases, with 8 bases lying between them. CDR1 and CDR2 (germline): LGHNT, FRNRAP. This CDR3 has 13 amino acids.